The T cell receptor beta chain described here comes from a study of shared clonotypes between healthy human individuals. Findings and caveats of the study: Unshared clonotypes carried lower generation probabilities than those common to all four donors.

Sequencing used immunoSEQ multiplex PCR; TCRdb keeps in-frame clones, though not all of them. Of fewer than 1.8 million clones in the sample, approximately 98.5% are singletons; the top ten hold 0.36%. About this clone: Its target is not known.

Germline CDR1 is SEHNR and CDR2 is FQNEAQ (reference sequence). The germline V and J ends were trimmed by 2 bases and 1 base, with 8 bases remaining between them. This CDR3 is 14 amino acids long. The TCR was taken from a man aged 25 to 45 in good health. The source material was naive CD4+ T cells sorted from blood. The subset is: CD45RA+ positively selected. The chain combines TRBV7-9 with TRBJ2-5; possibly TRBD1 for D (6 bases). CDR3 coding DNA: TGTGCCAGCAGCTTATCAGGGGTCCAAGAGACCCAGTACTTC. This translates into CASSLSGVQETQYF.